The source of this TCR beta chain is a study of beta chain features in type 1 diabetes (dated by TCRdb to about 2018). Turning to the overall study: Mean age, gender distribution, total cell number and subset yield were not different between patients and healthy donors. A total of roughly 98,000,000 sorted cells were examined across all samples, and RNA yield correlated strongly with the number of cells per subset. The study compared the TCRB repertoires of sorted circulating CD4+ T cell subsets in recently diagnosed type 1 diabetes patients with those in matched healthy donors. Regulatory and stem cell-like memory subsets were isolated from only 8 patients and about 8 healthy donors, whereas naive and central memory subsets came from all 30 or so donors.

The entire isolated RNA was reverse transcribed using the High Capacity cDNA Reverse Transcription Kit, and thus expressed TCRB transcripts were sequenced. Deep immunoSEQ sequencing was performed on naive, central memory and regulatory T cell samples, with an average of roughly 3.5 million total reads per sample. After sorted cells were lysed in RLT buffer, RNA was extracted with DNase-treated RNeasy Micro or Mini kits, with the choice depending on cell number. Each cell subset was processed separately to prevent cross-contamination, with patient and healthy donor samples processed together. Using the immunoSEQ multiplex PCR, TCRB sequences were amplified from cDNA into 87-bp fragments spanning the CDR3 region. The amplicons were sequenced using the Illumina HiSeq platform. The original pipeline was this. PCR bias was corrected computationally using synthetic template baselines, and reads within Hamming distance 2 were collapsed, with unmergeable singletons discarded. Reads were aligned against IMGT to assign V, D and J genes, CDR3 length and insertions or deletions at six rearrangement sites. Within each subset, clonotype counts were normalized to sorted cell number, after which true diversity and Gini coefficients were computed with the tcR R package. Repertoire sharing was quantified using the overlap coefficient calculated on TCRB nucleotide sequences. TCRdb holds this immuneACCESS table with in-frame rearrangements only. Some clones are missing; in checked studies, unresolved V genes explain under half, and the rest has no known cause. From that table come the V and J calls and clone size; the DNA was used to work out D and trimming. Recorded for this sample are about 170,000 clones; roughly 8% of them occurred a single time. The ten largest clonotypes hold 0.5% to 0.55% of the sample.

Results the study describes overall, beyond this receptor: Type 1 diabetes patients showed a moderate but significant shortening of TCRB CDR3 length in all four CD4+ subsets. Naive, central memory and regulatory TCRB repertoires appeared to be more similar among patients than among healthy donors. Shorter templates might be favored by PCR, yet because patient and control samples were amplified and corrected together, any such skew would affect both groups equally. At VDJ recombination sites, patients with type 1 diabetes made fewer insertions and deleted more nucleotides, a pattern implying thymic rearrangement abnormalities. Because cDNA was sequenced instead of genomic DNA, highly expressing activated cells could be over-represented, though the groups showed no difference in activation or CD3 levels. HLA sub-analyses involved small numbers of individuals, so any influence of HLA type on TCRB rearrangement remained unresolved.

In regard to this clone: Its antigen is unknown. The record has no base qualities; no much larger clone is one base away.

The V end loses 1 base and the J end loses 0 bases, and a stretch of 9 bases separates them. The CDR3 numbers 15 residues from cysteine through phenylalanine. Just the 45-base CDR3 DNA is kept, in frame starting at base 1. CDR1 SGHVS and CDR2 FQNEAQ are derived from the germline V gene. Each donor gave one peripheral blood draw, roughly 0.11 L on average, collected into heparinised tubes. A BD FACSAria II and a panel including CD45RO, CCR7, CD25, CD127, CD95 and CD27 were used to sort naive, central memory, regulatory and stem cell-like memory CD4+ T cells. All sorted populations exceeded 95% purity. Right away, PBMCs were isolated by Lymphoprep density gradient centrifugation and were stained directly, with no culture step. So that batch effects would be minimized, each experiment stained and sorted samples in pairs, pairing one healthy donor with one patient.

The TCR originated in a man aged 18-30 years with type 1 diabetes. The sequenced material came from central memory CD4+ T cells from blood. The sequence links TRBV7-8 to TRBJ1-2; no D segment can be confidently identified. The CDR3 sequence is CASSLEEGSNYGYTF. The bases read TGTGCCAGCAGCTTAGAGGAGGGTTCTAACTATGGCTACACCTTC.